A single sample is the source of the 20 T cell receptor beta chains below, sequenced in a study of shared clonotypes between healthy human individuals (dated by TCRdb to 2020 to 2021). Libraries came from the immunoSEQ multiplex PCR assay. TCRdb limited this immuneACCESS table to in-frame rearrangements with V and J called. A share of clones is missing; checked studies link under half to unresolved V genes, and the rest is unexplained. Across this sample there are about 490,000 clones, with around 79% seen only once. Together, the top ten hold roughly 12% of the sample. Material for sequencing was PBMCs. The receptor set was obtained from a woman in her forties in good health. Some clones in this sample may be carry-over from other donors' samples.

The CDR3 loop reads CASRPSSGRETQYF. DNA of the CDR3: TGTGCCAGCAGGCCTTCTAGCGGGAGAGAGACCCAGTACTTC. The V and J genes are TRBV5-4 and TRBJ2-5; TRBD2 agrees at 10 bases. V was pared by 5 bases and J by 4 bases, with 5 bases of the junction left unmatched. Looked up from germline, CDR1 is SGHNT and CDR2 is YYREEE (reference sequence). The CDR3 sequence is 14 residues long.

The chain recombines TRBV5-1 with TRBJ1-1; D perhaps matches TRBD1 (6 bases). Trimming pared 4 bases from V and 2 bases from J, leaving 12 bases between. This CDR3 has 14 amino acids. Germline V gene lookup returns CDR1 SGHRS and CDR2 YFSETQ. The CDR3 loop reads CASSADSQNTEAFF. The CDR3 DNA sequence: TGCGCCAGCAGCGCGGACAGCCAAAACACTGAAGCTTTCTTT.

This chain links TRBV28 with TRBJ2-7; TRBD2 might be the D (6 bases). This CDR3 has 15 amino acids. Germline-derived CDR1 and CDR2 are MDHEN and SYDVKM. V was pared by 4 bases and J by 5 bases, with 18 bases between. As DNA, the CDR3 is TGTGCCAGCAGTTCAATCCGGAGGGGTACCCACGAGCAGTACTTC. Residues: CASSSIRRGTHEQYF.

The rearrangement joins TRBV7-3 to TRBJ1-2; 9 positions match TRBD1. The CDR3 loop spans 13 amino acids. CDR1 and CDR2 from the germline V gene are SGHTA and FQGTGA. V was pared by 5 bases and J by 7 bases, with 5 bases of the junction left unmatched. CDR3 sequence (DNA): TGTGCCAGCAGCCCCGGACAGGGGTTTGGCTACACCTTC. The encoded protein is CASSPGQGFGYTF.

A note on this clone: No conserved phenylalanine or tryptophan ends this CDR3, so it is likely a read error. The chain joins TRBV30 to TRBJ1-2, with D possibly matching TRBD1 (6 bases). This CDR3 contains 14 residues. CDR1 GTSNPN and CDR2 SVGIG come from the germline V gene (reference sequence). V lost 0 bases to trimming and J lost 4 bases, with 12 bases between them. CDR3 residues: CAWSVQAGVYGYTL. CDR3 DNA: TGTGCCTGGAGTGTACAAGCAGGGGTCTATGGCTACACCCTC.

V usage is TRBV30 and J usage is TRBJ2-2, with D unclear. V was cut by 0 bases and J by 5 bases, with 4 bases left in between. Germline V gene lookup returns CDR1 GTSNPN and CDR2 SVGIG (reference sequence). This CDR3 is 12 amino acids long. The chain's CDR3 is CAWSVQTGELFF. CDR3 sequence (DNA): TGTGCCTGGAGTGTACAAACCGGGGAGCTGTTTTTT.

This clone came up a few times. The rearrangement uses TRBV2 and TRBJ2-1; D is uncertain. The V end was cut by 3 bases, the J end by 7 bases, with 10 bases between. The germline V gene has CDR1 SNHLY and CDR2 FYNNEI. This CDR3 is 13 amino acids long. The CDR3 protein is CASSDPAPNEQFF. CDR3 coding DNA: TGTGCCAGCAGTGATCCAGCTCCGAATGAGCAGTTCTTC.

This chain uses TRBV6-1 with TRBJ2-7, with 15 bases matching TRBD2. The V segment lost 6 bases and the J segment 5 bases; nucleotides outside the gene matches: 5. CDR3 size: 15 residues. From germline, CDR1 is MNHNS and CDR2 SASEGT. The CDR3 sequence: CASRIGLAGGNEQYF. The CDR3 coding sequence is TGTGCCAGCAGGATCGGACTAGCGGGAGGGAACGAGCAGTACTTC.

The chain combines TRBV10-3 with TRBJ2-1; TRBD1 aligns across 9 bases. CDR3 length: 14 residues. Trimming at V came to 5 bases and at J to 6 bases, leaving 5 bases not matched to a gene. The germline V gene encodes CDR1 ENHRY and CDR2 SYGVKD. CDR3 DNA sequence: TGTGCCATCAGTTGGGACAGGGAAATCAATGAGCAGTTCTTC. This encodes CAISWDREINEQFF.

The CDR3 region has the DNA TGTGCCACCAGCGAGGACAGGGGGCTTGGTGAGCAGTTCTTC. Translating gives CATSEDRGLGEQFF. This chain uses TRBV15 with TRBJ2-1; 11 nucleotides match TRBD1. The CDR3 totals 14 residues. Trimming cost V 5 bases and J 9 bases; bases outside gene matches: 6. CDR1 and CDR2 from the germline V gene are LNHNV and YYDKDF (reference sequence). The full variable domain, with the rest looked up from reference TRBV15 and TRBJ2-1, is DAMVIQNPRYQVTQFGKPVTLSCSQTLNHNVMYWYQQKSSQAPKLLFHYYDKDFNNEADTPDNFQSRRPNTSFCFLDIRSPGLGDTAMYLCATSEDRGLGEQFFGPGTRLTVL.

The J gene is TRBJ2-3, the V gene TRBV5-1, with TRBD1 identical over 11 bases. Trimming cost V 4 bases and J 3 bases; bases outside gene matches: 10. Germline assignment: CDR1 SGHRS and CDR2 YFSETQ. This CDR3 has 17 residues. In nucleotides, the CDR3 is TGCGCCAGCAGCATAGTATCCGGGACAGGGGGGACAGATACGCAGTATTTT. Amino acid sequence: CASSIVSGTGGTDTQYF. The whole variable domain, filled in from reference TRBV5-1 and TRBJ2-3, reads KAGVTQTPRYLIKTRGQQVTLSCSPISGHRSVSWYQQTPGQGLQFLFEYFSETQRNKGNFPGRFSGRQFSNSRSEMNVSTLELGDSALYLCASSIVSGTGGTDTQYFGPGTRLTVL.

The CDR3 reads CAWSRQGVETQYF. DNA of the CDR3: TGTGCCTGGAGTCGACAGGGCGTCGAGACCCAGTACTTC. J is TRBJ2-5 and V is TRBV30; 7 bases align to TRBD1. The CDR3 length is 13 residues. V trimming: 2 bases; J trimming: 5 bases; junction bases outside the gene matches: 5. The germline CDR1 and CDR2 sequences are GTSNPN and SVGIG (reference sequence).

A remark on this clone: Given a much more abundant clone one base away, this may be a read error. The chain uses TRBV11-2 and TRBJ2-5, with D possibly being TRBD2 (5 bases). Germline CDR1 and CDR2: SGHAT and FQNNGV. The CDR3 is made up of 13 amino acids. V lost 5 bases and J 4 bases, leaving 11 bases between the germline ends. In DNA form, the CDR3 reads TGTGCCAGCAGCCCTAGCCCAAGAGAGACCCAGTACTTC. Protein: CASSPSPRETQYF.

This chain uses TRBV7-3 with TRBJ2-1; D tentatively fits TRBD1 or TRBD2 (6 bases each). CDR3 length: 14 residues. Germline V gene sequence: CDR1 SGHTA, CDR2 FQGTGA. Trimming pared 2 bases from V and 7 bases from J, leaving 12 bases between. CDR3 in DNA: TGTGCCAGCAGCTTAGACGGGGGCGAGAATGAGCAGTTCTTC. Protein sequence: CASSLDGGENEQFF.

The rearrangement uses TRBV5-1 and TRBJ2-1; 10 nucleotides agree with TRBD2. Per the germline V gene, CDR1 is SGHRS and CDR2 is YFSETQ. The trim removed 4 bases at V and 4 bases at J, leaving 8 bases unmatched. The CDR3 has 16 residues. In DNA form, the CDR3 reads TGCGCCAGCAGCAACCTAGCGGGAGAGAGTTACAATGAGCAGTTCTTC. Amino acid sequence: CASSNLAGESYNEQFF.

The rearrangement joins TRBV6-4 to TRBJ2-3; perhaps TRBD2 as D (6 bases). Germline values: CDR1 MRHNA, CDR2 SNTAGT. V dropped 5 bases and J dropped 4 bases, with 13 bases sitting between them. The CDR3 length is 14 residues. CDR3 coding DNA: TGTGCCAGCAGTTTGGGGGAGGAGGCAGATACGCAGTATTTT. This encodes CASSLGEEADTQYF.

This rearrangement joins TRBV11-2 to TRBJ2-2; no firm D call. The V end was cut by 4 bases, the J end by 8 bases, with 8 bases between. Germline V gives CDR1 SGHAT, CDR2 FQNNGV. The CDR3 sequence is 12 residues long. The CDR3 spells CASSSFIGELFF. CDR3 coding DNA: TGTGCCAGCAGCTCTTTTATAGGGGAGCTGTTTTTT.

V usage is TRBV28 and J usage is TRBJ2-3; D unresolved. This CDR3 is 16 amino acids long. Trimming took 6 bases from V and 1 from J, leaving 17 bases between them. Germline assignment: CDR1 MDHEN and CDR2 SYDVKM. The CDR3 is CASRARWAKGTDTQYF. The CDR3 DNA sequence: TGTGCCAGCAGGGCCCGGTGGGCCAAGGGCACAGATACGCAGTATTTT.

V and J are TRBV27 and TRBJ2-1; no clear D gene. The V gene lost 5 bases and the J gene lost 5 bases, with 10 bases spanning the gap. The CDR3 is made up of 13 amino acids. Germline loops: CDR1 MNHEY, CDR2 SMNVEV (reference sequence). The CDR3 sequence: CASSPRTNNEQFF. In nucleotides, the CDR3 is TGTGCCAGCAGTCCGCGGACCAACAATGAGCAGTTCTTC.

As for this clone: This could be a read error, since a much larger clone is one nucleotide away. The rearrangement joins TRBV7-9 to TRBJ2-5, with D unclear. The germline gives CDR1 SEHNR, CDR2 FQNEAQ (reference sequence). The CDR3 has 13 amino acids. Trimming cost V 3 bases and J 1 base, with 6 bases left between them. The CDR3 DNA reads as TGTGCCAGCAGCTTTTGGGGCCAAGAGACCCAGTACTTC. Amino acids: CASSFWGQETQYF.